Below are 18 T cell receptor beta chains sequenced from a single sample in a study of T cells in Graves' hyperthyroidism and ophthalmopathy. RNA transcripts provided the source from which TCR beta CDR3 regions were amplified. The TCR CDR3 was amplified in a first-round RT-PCR using the HTBI primer set. TCRdb re-called the multiplex PCR reads through MiXCR, storing one row per CDR3 protein. There are roughly 570,000 distinct CDR3 sequences in the sample; 46% occur only once, and approximately 8.4% lies in the top ten. Specimen: peripheral blood or thyroid tissue (not recorded which). All receptors derive from a woman between 18 and 29 years old with Graves' hyperthyroidism.

This clonotype was picked up many times. The V call is TRBV9, the J call TRBJ2-5; D may correspond to TRBD1 or TRBD2 (5 bases each). CDR1 is SGDLS and CDR2 is YYNGEE in the germline V gene. This CDR3 contains 14 residues. V lost 4 bases and J 2 bases, leaving 12 bases between the germline ends. The CDR3 region has the DNA TGTGCCAGCAGCCCGGGGACGCTACAAGAGACCCAGTACTTC. Translating gives CASSPGTLQETQYF.

This clonotype has only a few counts. This chain joins TRBV27 and TRBJ2-7; the D gene is possibly TRBD1 (6 bases). Trimming took off 4 bases at V and 2 bases at J, with 12 bases between the two ends. The CDR3 sequence is 14 residues long. CDR1 is MNHEY and CDR2 is SMNVEV in the germline V gene (reference sequence). CDR3 sequence (DNA): TGTGCCAGCAGTTCGACAGGCTCTCCCTACGAGCAGTACTTC. Translating it yields CASSSTGSPYEQYF.

The genes are TRBV7-2 and TRBJ2-7; 9 bases agree with TRBD2. V trimming: 0 bases; J trimming: 9 bases; junction bases outside the gene matches: 12. The CDR3 extends over 16 amino acids. Germline V lookup: CDR1 SGHTA, CDR2 FQGNSA. The CDR3: CASSLARGRAGHGQYF. The CDR3 DNA reads as TGTGCCAGCAGCTTAGCCCGCGGGAGGGCTGGCCACGGGCAGTACTTC.

The chain combines TRBV6-2 or TRBV6-3 with TRBJ1-5; TRBD1 is a possible D gene (5 bases). Germline loops: CDR1 MNHEY, CDR2 SVGEGT. V was cut by 8 bases and J by 3 bases, with 8 bases left in between. CDR3 size: 12 residues. The CDR3 coding sequence is TGTGCCAGCGACAGTCCCAATCAGCCCCAGCATTTT. This translates into CASDSPNQPQHF.

This clonotype was observed many times. The chain is built from TRBV7-9 and TRBJ1-3; no firm D call. The CDR3 spans 14 residues. Germline lookup yields CDR1 SEHNR and CDR2 FQNEAQ (reference sequence). V lost 4 bases and J 0 bases, leaving 7 bases between the germline ends. CDR3 residues: CASSSGISGNTIYF. The CDR3 bases are TGTGCCAGCAGCTCCGGGATCTCTGGAAACACCATATATTTT.

This clonotype was detected ten times or more. The chain is built from TRBV25-1 and TRBJ1-5; a weak D match, TRBD1 (5 bases). This CDR3 has 13 amino acids. The germline V gene has CDR1 MGHDK and CDR2 SYGVNS. V was trimmed by 4 bases and J by 4 bases, leaving 8 bases between them. CDR3 sequence (DNA): TGTGCCAGCAGTGGGGGACCGAATCAGCCCCAGCATTTT. Amino acids: CASSGGPNQPQHF.

Concerning this clonotype: Just one base apart from a much larger clone, this may be a read error. A read error is likely, as this CDR3 ends without the conserved phenylalanine or tryptophan. The chain uses TRBV24-1 and TRBJ2-7, with a possible D match to TRBD2 (6 bases). Germline CDR1 reads KGHDR; CDR2 reads SFDVKD. This CDR3 contains 16 residues. Deletions cut 1 base from V and 4 bases from J, with 16 bases between. CDR3 coding DNA: TGTGCCACCAGTGATTTCAATGCGGAGGGTGATTACGAGCAGTACTTA. It is translated as CATSDFNAEGDYEQYL.

At least ten counts were recorded for this clonotype. The chain uses TRBV6-1 and TRBJ1-2; D is unresolved. There are 13 residues in the CDR3. Between the trimmed V and J ends, which lost 2 bases and 4 bases, there was a span of 8 bases. In germline, CDR1 is MNHNS, CDR2 SASEGT. As DNA, the CDR3 is TGTGCCAGCAGTGAAAGTGCAGGCTATGGCTACACCTTC. It encodes CASSESAGYGYTF.

V usage is TRBV7-9 and J usage is TRBJ1-1; D unclear. This CDR3 has 15 residues. Between the trimmed V and J ends, which lost 4 bases and 1 base, there was a span of 13 bases. Germline V gene sequence: CDR1 SEHNR, CDR2 FQNEAQ (reference sequence). Here the CDR3 reads CASSSPQNPNTEAFF. The CDR3 region has the DNA TGTGCCAGCAGCTCACCTCAGAATCCGAACACTGAAGCTTTCTTT.

The chain carries TRBV20-1 and TRBJ1-6; 8 nucleotides align to TRBD1. The germline V gene encodes CDR1 DFQATT and CDR2 SNEGSKA (reference sequence). The CDR3 covers 14 residues. Trimming at V came to 1 base and at J to 14 bases, leaving 10 bases not matched to a gene. The CDR3 here is CSARGTGRGGSLHF. The CDR3 bases are TGCAGTGCTAGAGGGACAGGGCGAGGTGGGTCCCTCCACTTT.

This clonotype has at least ten counts. The chain carries TRBV19 and TRBJ1-3, with TRBD1 matching over 7 bases. CDR1 is LNHDA and CDR2 is SQIVND in the germline V gene (reference sequence). The J segment lost 1 base and the V segment lost 5 bases, leaving 8 bases of the junction unmatched. The CDR3 covers 16 residues. This CDR3 reads CASSLGTVFSGNTIYF. CDR3 nucleotides: TGTGCCAGTAGTCTCGGGACAGTCTTTTCTGGAAACACCATATATTTT.

This clonotype was seen many times. The chain employs TRBV11-3 and TRBJ1-2; no clear D gene. In germline, CDR1 is SGHNT, CDR2 YENEEA. The length of the CDR3 is 14 residues. Between the trimmed V and J ends, which lost 5 bases and 0 bases, there was a span of 10 bases. The CDR3 sequence is CASSQDGANYGYTF. CDR3 coding DNA: TGTGCCAGCAGCCAGGACGGAGCTAACTATGGCTACACCTTC.

The gene calls are TRBV2 and TRBJ2-7; TRBD2 agrees at 8 bases. The CDR3 consists of 13 residues. Germline V lookup: CDR1 SNHLY, CDR2 FYNNEI. J was trimmed by 7 bases and V by 7 bases; bases with no gene match: 9. CDR3 residues: CASTRAGEGEQYF. DNA of the CDR3: TGTGCCAGCACCCGAGCGGGAGAAGGAGAGCAGTACTTC.

The V and J genes are TRBV7-9 and TRBJ2-7; TRBD2 agrees at 9 bases. CDR1 and CDR2 (germline): SEHNR, FQNEAQ (reference sequence). The V and J ends lost 4 bases and 4 bases, in that order; junction bases with no gene match: 14. The CDR3 loop spans 17 amino acids. The CDR3 DNA reads as TGTGCCAGCAGCTCGAAGGTCTTAGCGGGAGTAACGTACGAGCAGTACTTC. Residues: CASSSKVLAGVTYEQYF.

The rearrangement joins TRBV29-1 to TRBJ1-2; TRBD1 matches at 7 bases. Germline trimming cut 1 base from V and 8 bases from J; bases unmatched to any gene: 4. The CDR3 length is 12 residues. From germline, CDR1 is SQVTM and CDR2 ANQGSEA. Written as DNA, the CDR3 is TGCAGCGTTGAAGGGCAGGGGGACGGCTACACCTTC. This sequence encodes CSVEGQGDGYTF.

This clonotype was detected a few times. The chain couples TRBV7-6 to TRBJ1-3, with a weak D call TRBD1 (6 bases). The CDR3 loop spans 24 amino acids. Germline lookup yields CDR1 SGHVS and CDR2 FNYEAQ. V lost 4 bases and J 2 bases, leaving 39 bases between the germline ends. CDR3: CASSSGGGTYQTLNWTGPGNTIYF. CDR3 DNA sequence: TGTGCCAGCAGCTCCGGGGGGGGGACATATCAGACCCTCAACTGGACCGGCCCTGGAAACACCATATATTTT.

V is TRBV6-5 and J is TRBJ1-1; the D is unclear. The CDR3 sequence is 16 residues long. With 4 bases removed from V and 12 bases from J, the gap between germline ends came to 27 bases. Germline assignment: CDR1 MNHEY and CDR2 SVGAGI. The CDR3 sequence: CASSSVLAKEGLGTFF. The CDR3 DNA follows: TGTGCCAGCAGTTCGGTCCTCGCAAAGGAGGGCCTGGGCACTTTCTTT.

This clonotype was found a few times. This chain links TRBV18 with TRBJ1-4; TRBD1 matches at 7 bases. V lost 3 bases to trimming and J lost 7 bases; unmatched junction nucleotides: 8. Germline values: CDR1 KGHSH, CDR2 LQKENI. CDR3 length: 15 amino acids. In DNA form, the CDR3 reads TGTGCCAGCTCACCTCGACAGGGTGGCGGTGAAAAACTGTTTTTT. Residues: CASSPRQGGGEKLFF.